The entry below gives a single T cell receptor beta chain sequence along with its context. Its matching antigen is unknown. The data are from a study of shared clonotypes between healthy human individuals. Germline V lookup: CDR1 MNHEY, CDR2 SVGAGI. The V and J ends lost 6 bases and 0 bases, in that order; junction bases with no gene match: 3. The CDR3 runs 15 residues. Both subsets, CD45RA+ naive and CD45RA-negative memory, were split from the CD4+ cells. The data were produced by immunoSEQ multiplex PCR, yet TCRdb's version contains in-frame clones alone and is incomplete. The sample includes roughly 640,000 clones, around 97% of them seen just once. Study-level points and caveats: The study generally estimated greater richness for naive than memory subsets.

The chain is built from TRBV6-5 and TRBJ1-2, with 11 positions matching TRBD1. This receptor was identified in a woman aged 25-40 years in good health. Sequencing used naive CD4+ T cells sorted from blood. Specified subset: CD45RA+ positively selected. The CDR3 DNA follows: TGTGCCAGCAGCCGGGACAGGGGGACTAACTATGGCTACACCTTC. Encoded protein: CASSRDRGTNYGYTF.